This T cell receptor (beta chain) was recovered during a study of shared clonotypes between healthy human individuals. General study points: Some naive CD4 clonotypes, roughly 5%, turned up in common across a few donors.

V was trimmed by 3 bases and J by 4 bases, leaving 19 bases between them. The germline CDR1 and CDR2 sequences are LNHDA and SQIVND (reference sequence). The CDR3 is 17 residues long. Each PCR replicate from the sorted subsets contained about 200 ng DNA, which is 30,000 or so T cell genomes. Some clones are missing from TCRdb's copy, which holds only in-frame ones; the method was immunoSEQ multiplex PCR. Among approximately 720,000 clones listed, 72% were seen once. A remark on this clone: Its antigen is as yet unknown.

The V gene is TRBV19, the J gene TRBJ1-5; TRBD1 is a possible D gene (6 bases). The source of this sequence is a woman aged 25 to 39 in good health. Sequenced sample: memory CD4+ T cells sorted from blood. Subset: CD45RA-negative fraction. The CDR3 reads CASSIWAVGDKNQPQHF. As DNA, the CDR3 is TGTGCCAGTAGTATTTGGGCGGTGGGGGACAAGAATCAGCCCCAGCATTTT.